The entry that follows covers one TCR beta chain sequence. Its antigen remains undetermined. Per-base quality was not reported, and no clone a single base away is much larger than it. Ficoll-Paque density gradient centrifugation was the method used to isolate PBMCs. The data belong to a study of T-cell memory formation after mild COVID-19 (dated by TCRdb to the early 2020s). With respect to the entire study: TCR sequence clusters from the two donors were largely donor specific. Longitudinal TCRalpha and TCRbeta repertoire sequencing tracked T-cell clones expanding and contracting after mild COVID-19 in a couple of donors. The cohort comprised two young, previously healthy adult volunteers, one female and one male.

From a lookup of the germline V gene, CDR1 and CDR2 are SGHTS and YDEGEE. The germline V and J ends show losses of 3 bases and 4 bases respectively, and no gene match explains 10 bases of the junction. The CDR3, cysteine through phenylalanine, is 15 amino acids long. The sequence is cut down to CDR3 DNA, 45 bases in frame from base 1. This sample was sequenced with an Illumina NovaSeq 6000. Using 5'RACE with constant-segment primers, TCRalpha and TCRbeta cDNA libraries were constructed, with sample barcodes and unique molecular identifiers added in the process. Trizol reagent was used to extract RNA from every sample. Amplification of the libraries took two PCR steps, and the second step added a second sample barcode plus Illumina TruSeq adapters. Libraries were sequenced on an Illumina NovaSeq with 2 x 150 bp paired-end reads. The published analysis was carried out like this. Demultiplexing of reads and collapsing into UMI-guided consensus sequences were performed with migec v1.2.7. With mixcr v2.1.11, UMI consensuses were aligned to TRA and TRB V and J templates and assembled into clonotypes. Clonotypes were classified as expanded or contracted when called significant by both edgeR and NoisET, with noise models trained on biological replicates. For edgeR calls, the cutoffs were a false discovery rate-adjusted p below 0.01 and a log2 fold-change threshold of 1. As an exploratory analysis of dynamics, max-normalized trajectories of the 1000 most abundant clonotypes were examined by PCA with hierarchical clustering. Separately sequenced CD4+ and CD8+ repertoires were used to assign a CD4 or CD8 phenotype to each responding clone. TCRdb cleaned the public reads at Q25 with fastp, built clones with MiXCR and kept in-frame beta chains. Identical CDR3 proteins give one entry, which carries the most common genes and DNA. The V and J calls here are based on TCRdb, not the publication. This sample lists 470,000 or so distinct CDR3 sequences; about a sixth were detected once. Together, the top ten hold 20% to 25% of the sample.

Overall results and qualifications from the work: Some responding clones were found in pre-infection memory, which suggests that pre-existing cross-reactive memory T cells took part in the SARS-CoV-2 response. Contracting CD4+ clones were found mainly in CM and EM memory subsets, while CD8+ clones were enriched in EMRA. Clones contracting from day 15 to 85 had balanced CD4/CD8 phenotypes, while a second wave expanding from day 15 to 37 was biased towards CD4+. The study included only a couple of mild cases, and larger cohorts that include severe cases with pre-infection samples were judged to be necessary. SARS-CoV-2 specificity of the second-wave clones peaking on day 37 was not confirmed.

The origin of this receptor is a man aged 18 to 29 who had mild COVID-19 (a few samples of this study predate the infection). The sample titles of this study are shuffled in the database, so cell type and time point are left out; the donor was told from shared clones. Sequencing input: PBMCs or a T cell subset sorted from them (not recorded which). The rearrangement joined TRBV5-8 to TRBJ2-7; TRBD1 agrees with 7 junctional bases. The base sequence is TGTGCCAGCAGCTCGCACGGGACAGCCTTTTACGAGCAGTACTTC. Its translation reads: CASSSHGTAFYEQYF.